A single sample gave rise to the 13 T cell receptor beta chains below, sequenced in a study of patients and donors after allogeneic stem cell transplantation. TCRdb re-analysed the RT-PCR reads in MiXCR, keeping a single row per CDR3 protein. The sample lists about 200,000 distinct CDR3 sequences; around 40% were seen once. The material sequenced was blood, either unsorted or a sorted T cell fraction (not recorded which). The receptors shown here come from a human donor who was either an allogeneic HSCT recipient or a stem cell or donor lymphocyte infusion donor (not recorded which). It is not recorded whose cells these are; they may come from a transplant donor.

This clonotype was seen a handful of times. This chain uses TRBV15 with TRBJ1-1; tentatively, D is TRBD1 (5 bases). Germline CDR1 LNHNV, CDR2 YYDKDF (reference sequence). V lost 7 bases, J lost 0 bases, and 12 bases lay in between. The CDR3 is 14 amino acids. CDR3 residues: CATTGGQVNTEAFF. The CDR3 region has the DNA TGTGCCACCACCGGCGGACAAGTGAACACTGAAGCTTTCTTT.

The chain links TRBV6-6 to TRBJ1-4; a possible D gene is TRBD1 (6 bases). Germline CDR1 and CDR2: MNHNY and SVGAGI (reference sequence). Trimming cost V 2 bases and J 5 bases, with 9 bases left between them. The CDR3 extends over 14 amino acids. In DNA form, the CDR3 reads TGTGCCAGCAGTTACAGGGGGGAGAATGAAAAACTGTTTTTT. It specifies CASSYRGENEKLFF.

This clonotype was counted between two and nine times. The rearrangement links TRBV20-1 to TRBJ1-5, with 8 bases that match TRBD1. V dropped 5 bases and J dropped 6; count of bases not matched to a gene: 9. The CDR3 is 14 amino acids. CDR1 DFQATT and CDR2 SNEGSKA come from the germline V gene (reference sequence). The CDR3 spells CSAGPDRESQPQHF. The CDR3 bases are TGCAGTGCTGGACCGGACAGGGAGAGTCAGCCCCAGCATTTT.

This clonotype was observed a few times. The J gene is TRBJ1-4, the V gene TRBV27; D is unresolved. The CDR3 sequence is 14 residues long. V lost 3 bases, J lost 8 bases, and 13 bases lay in between. Looked up from germline, CDR1 is MNHEY and CDR2 is SMNVEV (reference sequence). CDR3 sequence: CASSLKGYGEKLFF. The DNA of the CDR3 is TGTGCCAGCAGTTTGAAAGGGTACGGAGAAAAACTGTTTTTT.

The chain couples TRBV6-5 to TRBJ2-7; no reliable D call. Trimming removed 5 bases from V and 4 bases from J, with 9 bases in between. CDR1 MNHEY and CDR2 SVGAGI come from the germline V gene. CDR3 length equals 12 residues. This CDR3 is CASSRRNYEQYF. In nucleotides, the CDR3 is TGTGCCAGCAGTCGACGAAATTACGAGCAGTACTTC.

V usage is TRBV12-3 or TRBV12-4 and J usage is TRBJ2-1; D call uncertain. Trimming stripped 0 bases from V and 8 bases from J, with 14 bases between. The CDR3 length is 15 residues. Here the CDR3 DNA reads TGTGCCAGCAGTTTAGCGTCACTGGGATTCGATGAGCAGTTCTTC. Protein product: CASSLASLGFDEQFF.

This sequence joins TRBV4-1 and TRBJ2-7, with no clear D. The V and J ends lost 0 bases and 2 bases respectively, with 5 bases between them. The length of the CDR3 is 13 residues. Germline V gene data show CDR1 as MGHRA and CDR2 as YSYEKL. The CDR3 DNA reads TGCGCCAGCAGCCAAGACATCCCCTACGAGCAGTACTTC. It specifies CASSQDIPYEQYF.

This clonotype occurred a few times. V is TRBV4-1 and J is TRBJ2-5, with a possible D match to TRBD1 (5 bases). The CDR3 loop spans 16 amino acids. Germline CDR1 reads MGHRA; CDR2 reads YSYEKL. The germline V and J ends were trimmed by 0 bases and 5 bases, with 16 bases remaining between them. The CDR3 nucleotides are TGCGCCAGCAGCCAAGAAAAGACAGAAGTCGGGGAGACCCAGTACTTC. Translating it yields CASSQEKTEVGETQYF.

The chain carries TRBV6-1 and TRBJ1-3; the D is unclear. Trimming took 1 base from V and 0 from J, leaving 7 bases between them. The length of the CDR3 is 15 residues. Per germline, CDR1 MNHNS and CDR2 SASEGT. Written as DNA, the CDR3 is TGTGCCAGCAGTGAAGAATTAGACTCTGGAAACACCATATATTTT. It encodes CASSEELDSGNTIYF.

This clonotype was picked up many times. This chain joins TRBV6-6 and TRBJ1-2, with D possibly TRBD1 on 6 matching bases. This CDR3 contains 12 residues. The germline gives CDR1 MNHNY, CDR2 SVGAGI (reference sequence). The germline V and J ends were trimmed by 5 bases and 8 bases, with 12 bases remaining between them. Written as DNA, the CDR3 is TGTGCCAGCAGTATTTCAGGGGAGGGCTACACCTTC. This sequence encodes CASSISGEGYTF.

This clonotype was counted once. The genes are TRBV5-1 and TRBJ2-3, with D unclear. V was cut by 4 bases and J by 1 base, with 16 bases left in between. The germline V gene encodes CDR1 SGHRS and CDR2 YFSETQ. CDR3 size: 16 residues. The CDR3 DNA reads as TGCGCCAGCAGCCCGTGGGTTTCTGGCGGCACAGATACGCAGTATTTT. It translates to CASSPWVSGGTDTQYF. Together with reference TRBV5-1 and TRBJ2-3, the CDR3 gives the full variable domain: KAGVTQTPRYLIKTRGQQVTLSCSPISGHRSVSWYQQTPGQGLQFLFEYFSETQRNKGNFPGRFSGRQFSNSRSEMNVSTLELGDSALYLCASSPWVSGGTDTQYFGPGTRLTVL.

This clonotype has a handful of counts. The chain is built from TRBV18 and TRBJ2-7; D may be TRBD2 (5 bases). The CDR3 spans 13 residues. CDR1 KGHSH and CDR2 LQKENI come from the germline V gene. V lost 6 bases and J lost 4, with 13 bases in between. CDR3 protein: CASSLSEGYEQYF. Written as DNA, the CDR3 is TGTGCCAGCTCCCTTTCTGAGGGATACGAGCAGTACTTC.

The chain joins TRBV9 to TRBJ1-6; D gene uncertain. In germline, CDR1 is SGDLS, CDR2 YYNGEE. The V and J ends lost 0 bases and 8 bases respectively, with 6 bases between them. The CDR3 totals 13 residues. CDR3 sequence reads: CASSVESDSPLHF. The CDR3 DNA is TGTGCCAGCAGCGTAGAAAGTGATTCACCCCTCCACTTT.